The following is a T cell receptor (beta chain) sequence with its context. Its antigen is not known. Germline V CDR1 and CDR2: SGHRS, YFSETQ. The CDR3 runs to 18 residues. With V trimmed by 6 bases and J by 1 base, 12 bases remained unmatched. This sample stems from a study of cytomegalovirus exposure and HLA in healthy donors. For the study at large: Membership in the Caucasian-associated ancestry cluster was found for around 81% of almost 400 genotyped donors. Study-level findings and limits: A later analysis found common viral pathogens apparently linked to several of the most significant clusters. There were some public TCRs occurring in many donors, but most TCR sequences were rare.

With 60 Vbeta and 13 Jbeta primers, the PCR was carried out. Original handling: As a later analysis found, there were tens of millions of unique TCR beta chains, of which roughly 11 million were shared. Assay: immunoSEQ multiplex PCR; the TCRdb copy retains only in-frame clones and omits some. V and J calls and clone size come straight from that table; D and trimming were deduced from the DNA. The sample consists of approximately 110,000 clones, roughly 70% of them appearing once. J is TRBJ2-1 and V is TRBV5-1; 11 bases are a match to TRBD2. The sequencing input was PBMCs. This clonotype was sampled from a man aged 30 to 39 in good health and CMV-seropositive. This chain's CDR3 is CASTPLAGVGSSYNEQFF. CDR3 sequence (DNA): TGCGCCAGCACCCCACTAGCGGGAGTGGGGTCTTCCTACAATGAGCAGTTCTTC.